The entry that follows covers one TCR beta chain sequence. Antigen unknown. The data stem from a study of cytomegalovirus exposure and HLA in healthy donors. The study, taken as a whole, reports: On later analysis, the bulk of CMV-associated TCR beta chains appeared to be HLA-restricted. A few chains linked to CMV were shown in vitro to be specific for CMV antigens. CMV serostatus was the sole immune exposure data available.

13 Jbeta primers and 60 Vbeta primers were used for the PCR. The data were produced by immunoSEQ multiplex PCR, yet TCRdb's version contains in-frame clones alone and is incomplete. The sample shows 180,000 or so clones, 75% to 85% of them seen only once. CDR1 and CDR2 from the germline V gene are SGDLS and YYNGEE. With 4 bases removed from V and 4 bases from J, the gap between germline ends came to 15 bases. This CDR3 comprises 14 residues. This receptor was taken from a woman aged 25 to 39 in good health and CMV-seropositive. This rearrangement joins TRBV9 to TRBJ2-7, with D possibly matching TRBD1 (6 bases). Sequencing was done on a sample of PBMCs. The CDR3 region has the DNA TGTGCCAGCAGCCCTCAAACGACAGGTTACGAGCAGTACTTC. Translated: CASSPQTTGYEQYF.